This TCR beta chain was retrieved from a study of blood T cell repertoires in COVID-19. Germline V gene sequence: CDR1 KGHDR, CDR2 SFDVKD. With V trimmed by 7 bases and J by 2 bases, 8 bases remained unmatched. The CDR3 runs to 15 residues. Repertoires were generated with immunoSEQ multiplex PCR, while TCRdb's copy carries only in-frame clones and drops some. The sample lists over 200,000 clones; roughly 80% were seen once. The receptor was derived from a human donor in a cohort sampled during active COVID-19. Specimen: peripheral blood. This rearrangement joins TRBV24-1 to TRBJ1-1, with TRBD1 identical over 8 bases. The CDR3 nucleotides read TGTGCCACCAGACCCGGGACAGGCGTTAACACTGAAGCTTTCTTT. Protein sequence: CATRPGTGVNTEAFF.